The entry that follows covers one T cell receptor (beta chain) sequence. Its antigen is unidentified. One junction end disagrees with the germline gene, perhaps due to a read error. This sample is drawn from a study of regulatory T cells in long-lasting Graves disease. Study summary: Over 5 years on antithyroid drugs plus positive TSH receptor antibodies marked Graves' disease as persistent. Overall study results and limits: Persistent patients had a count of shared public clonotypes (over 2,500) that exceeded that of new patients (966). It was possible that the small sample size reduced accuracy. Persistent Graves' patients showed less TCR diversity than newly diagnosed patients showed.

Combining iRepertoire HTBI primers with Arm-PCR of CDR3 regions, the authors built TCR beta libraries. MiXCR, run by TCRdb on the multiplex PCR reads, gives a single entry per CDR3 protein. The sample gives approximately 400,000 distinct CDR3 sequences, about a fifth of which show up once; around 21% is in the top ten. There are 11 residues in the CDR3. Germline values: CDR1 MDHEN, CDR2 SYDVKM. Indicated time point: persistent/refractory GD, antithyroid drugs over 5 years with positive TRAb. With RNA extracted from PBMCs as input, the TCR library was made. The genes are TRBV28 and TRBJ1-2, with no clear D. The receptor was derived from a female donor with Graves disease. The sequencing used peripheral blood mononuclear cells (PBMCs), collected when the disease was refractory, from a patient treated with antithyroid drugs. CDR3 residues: CASSFSYSYTF. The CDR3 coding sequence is TGTGCCAGCAGTTTTTCCTATAGCTACACCTTC.